A single sample is the source of the 13 T cell receptor beta chains below, sequenced in a study of CD8+CD57+ T cells in acquired aplastic anemia. The study profiled TCR beta VDJ and CDR3 using genomic DNA as template. A single record per CDR3 protein comes from TCRdb applying MiXCR to the reads. The sample holds around 140,000 distinct CDR3 sequences, less than 45% seen once. The sequenced sample was sorted CD4+, CD8+, or CD8+CD57+ T cells (not recorded which) from PBMCs. These receptors were obtained from a human donor in good health, serving as a control.

This clonotype was found a few times. The chain combines TRBV5-6 with TRBJ1-5, with D maybe TRBD1 (5 bases). From germline, CDR1 is SGHDT and CDR2 YYEEEE. CDR3 size: 16 residues. V dropped 0 bases and J dropped 0 bases, with 10 bases sitting between them. In nucleotides, the CDR3 is TGTGCCAGCAGCTTGGCGGGACGGTATAGCAATCAGCCCCAGCATTTT. It specifies CASSLAGRYSNQPQHF. The full variable domain, completed using reference TRBV5-6 and TRBJ1-5, is DAGVTQSPTHLIKTRGQQVTLRCSPKSGHDTVSWYQQALGQGPQFIFQYYEEEERQRGNFPDRFSGHQFPNYSSELNVNALLLGDSALYLCASSLAGRYSNQPQHFGDGTRLSIL.

This chain connects TRBV25-1 to TRBJ1-6, with D possibly matching TRBD1 (5 bases). The germline V gene has CDR1 MGHDK and CDR2 SYGVNS. Deletions cut 3 bases from V and 8 bases from J, with 17 bases between. The CDR3 extends over 16 amino acids. As DNA, the CDR3 is TGTGCCAGCAGTGAGGCAGGGCCAGGCTACCATTCACCCCTCCACTTT. It translates to CASSEAGPGYHSPLHF.

As for this clonotype: Being one base from a much bigger clone, this may be a read error. The DNA is omitted, as the CDR3 cannot be located on it reliably, and the CDR3 follows TCRdb's listing. CDR3 protein: CASSFAGGAGQPRHF. This chain uses TRBV12-3 or TRBV12-4 with TRBJ1-5; the D call of TRBD1 is as the table states it, not checked on the DNA. The CDR3 is made up of 15 amino acids, end residues included.

Comment on this clonotype: One junction end disagrees with the germline gene, perhaps due to a read error. The chain combines TRBV29-1 with TRBJ1-4, with a tentative D call TRBD1 (6 bases). The CDR3 is made up of 13 amino acids. In germline, CDR1 is SQVTM, CDR2 ANQGSEA. The DNA for the CDR3 is TGCAGCGTTCTACAGGGCGTTAATGAAGAACTGTCTTTT. It is translated as CSVLQGVNEELSF.

The chain's CDR3 is CASSEDNEQFF. CDR3 nucleotide sequence: TGCGCCAGCAGTGAGGACAATGAGCAGTTCTTC. The chain is built from TRBV10-2 and TRBJ2-1; unclear D gene. Germline lookup yields CDR1 WSHSY and CDR2 SAAADI. CDR3 length: 11 amino acids. The V and J ends lost 2 bases and 5 bases respectively, with 1 base between them.

This clonotype was detected many times. This chain links TRBV10-2 with TRBJ2-3, with D hard to call. Germline V gives CDR1 WSHSY, CDR2 SAAADI. Trimming removed 6 bases at V and 0 bases at J, with 7 bases between. The length of the CDR3 is 13 residues. The CDR3 bases are TGCGCCAGCAGAGGCTATAGCACAGATACGCAGTATTTT. Encoded protein: CASRGYSTDTQYF.

This rearrangement joins TRBV2 to TRBJ1-3; D is possibly TRBD1 (6 bases). The CDR3 extends over 12 amino acids. Deletions cut 8 bases from V and 3 bases from J, with 8 bases between. Germline CDR1 and CDR2: SNHLY and FYNNEI. CDR3 in amino acids: CASEGGGNTIYF. CDR3 DNA sequence: TGTGCCAGCGAGGGGGGTGGAAACACCATATATTTT. Full variable domain (rest looked up from reference TRBV2 and TRBJ1-3): EPEVTQTPSHQVTQMGQEVILRCVPISNHLYFYWYRQILGQKVEFLVSFYNNEISEKSEIFDDQFSVERPDGSNFTLKIRSTKLEDSAMYFCASEGGGNTIYFGEGSWLTVV.

This clonotype was seen at least ten times. The V call is TRBV6-2 or TRBV6-3, the J call TRBJ1-2, with D uncertain. The CDR3 loop spans 13 amino acids. Germline V gene sequence: CDR1 MNHEY, CDR2 SVGEGT. Trimming left V 10 bases short and J 2 bases short, with 14 bases between. CDR3 nucleotides: TGTGCCACCCCCGGTACGGTAAACTATGGCTACACCTTC. It codes for CATPGTVNYGYTF.

In this sample, this clonotype turned up many times. The chain employs TRBV7-9 and TRBJ1-2; perhaps TRBD1 as D (5 bases). The CDR3 has 14 amino acids. V was pared by 7 bases and J by 3 bases, with 15 bases between. CDR1 is SEHNR, CDR2 FQNEAQ, per germline (reference sequence). The CDR3 is CASIRGGGHYGYTF. The CDR3 DNA is TGTGCCAGCATCCGCGGGGGGGGACACTATGGCTACACCTTC.

On this clonotype itself: A read error is possible here, since a much larger clone lies one base away. The chain carries TRBV19 and TRBJ2-1, with 7 bases that match TRBD1. The CDR3 extends over 12 amino acids. Germline V CDR1 and CDR2: LNHDA, SQIVND (reference sequence). Written as DNA, the CDR3 is TGTGCCTGGAGCAGACAGGGAATGGAGCAGCTCTTC. Residues: CAWSRQGMEQLF. Together with reference TRBV19 and TRBJ2-1, the CDR3 gives the full variable domain: DGGITQSPKYLFRKEGQNVTLSCEQNLNHDAMYWYRQDPGQGLRLIYYSQIVNDFQKGDIAEGYSVSREKKESFPLTVTSAQKNPTAFYLCAWSRQGMEQLFGPGTRLTVL.

This clonotype has at least ten counts. The genes are TRBV2 and TRBJ2-7; D not certain. Trimming shortened V by 5 bases and J by 3 bases, and 8 bases separated the two germline ends. Germline assignment: CDR1 SNHLY and CDR2 FYNNEI. The length of the CDR3 is 12 residues. For the CDR3, the DNA is TGTGCCAGCAGTCTGGACCTCTACGAGCAGTACTTC. Protein: CASSLDLYEQYF.

This clonotype has at least ten counts. The chain joins TRBV20-1 to TRBJ2-5; maybe TRBD1 (5 bases). CDR1 is DFQATT, CDR2 SNEGSKA, per germline (reference sequence). The CDR3 has 14 amino acids. V was pared by 6 bases and J by 1 base, with 15 bases between. Here the CDR3 DNA reads TGCAGTGCGATCAGGGCAATGGGCCAAGAGACCCAGTACTTC. It codes for CSAIRAMGQETQYF.

The J gene is TRBJ1-2, the V gene TRBV29-1, with D uncertain. This CDR3 is built from 11 residues. V lost 1 base to trimming and J lost 8 bases, with 8 bases between them. CDR1 SQVTM and CDR2 ANQGSEA come from the germline V gene. For the CDR3, the DNA is TGCAGCGTTGAAGGTGGGAGAGGCTACACCTTC. Its protein is CSVEGGRGYTF. Full variable domain (missing parts from reference TRBV29-1 and TRBJ1-2): SAVISQKPSRDICQRGTSLTIQCQVDSQVTMMFWYRQQPGQSLTLIATANQGSEATYESGFVIDKFPISRPNLTFSTLTVSNMSPEDSSIYLCSVEGGRGYTFGSGTRLTVV.